Listed below are T cell receptor beta chains from one sample, sequenced in a study of T-cell reconstitution after alpha-beta-depleted transplantation in children. TCRdb reanalysed the PCR reads using MiXCR and keeps one entry per CDR3 protein. Here the sample spans about 230,000 distinct CDR3 sequences, over 9.5% being singletons. Source: PBMCs from the stem cell graft donor, taken from the stem cell graft. Receptors were obtained from a human donor who donated a stem cell graft to a child with SCID. Each CDR3 is given with its conserved first and last residue. The D gene is left open where the match is weak. Some rows have no size entry. The others give once, few or many, or a class for an expanded clone.

clone size	V gene	J gene	D gene	CDR3 protein	CDR3 DNA
-	TRBV5-1	TRBJ2-4	TRBD2	CASKGGAGGPKNIQYF	TGCGCCAGCAAAGGAGGGGCGGGGGGGCCGAAGAACATTCAGTACTTC
few	TRBV21-1	TRBJ2-1	-	CASSKGTRTGYNEQFF	TGTGCCAGCAGCAAAGGCACGAGAACAGGTTACAATGAGCAGTTCTTC
-	TRBV7-9	TRBJ1-2	-	CASSSQANYGYTF	TGTGCCAGCAGCTCACAGGCTAACTATGGCTACACCTTC
few	TRBV5-1	TRBJ2-1	TRBD2	CASSGGGGGDSNKQFF	TGCGCCAGCAGCGGAGGGGGCGGGGGGGACTCTAACAAGCAGTTCTTC
many	TRBV12-3/TRBV12-4	TRBJ2-1	-	CASSTQGGQDEQFF	TGTGCCAGCAGTACCCAGGGGGGGCAAGATGAGCAGTTCTTC
many	TRBV5-8	TRBJ1-2	-	CASRLRRQASYGYTF	TGTGCCAGCAGACTTCGCCGACAGGCGTCCTATGGCTACACCTTC
many	TRBV11-2	TRBJ1-1	-	CASSLVSTEAFF	TGTGCCAGCAGCTTAGTCAGCACTGAAGCTTTCTTT
many	TRBV20-1	TRBJ1-1	TRBD1	CSANDRGQGTEAFF	TGCAGTGCTAACGACAGGGGGCAGGGCACTGAAGCTTTCTTT
many	TRBV20-1	TRBJ2-2	-	CSAARNTGELFF	TGCAGTGCTGCCCGTAACACCGGGGAGCTGTTTTTT
many	TRBV9	TRBJ2-2	-	CASSVVAGPGELFF	TGTGCCAGCAGCGTAGTTGCAGGGCCCGGGGAGCTGTTTTTT
many	TRBV7-2	TRBJ1-1	-	CASSLVWGMNTEAFF	TGTGCCAGCAGCTTAGTTTGGGGCATGAACACTGAAGCTTTCTTT
many	TRBV11-1	TRBJ2-1	-	CASSLARYNEQFF	TGTGCCAGCAGCTTAGCCCGGTACAATGAGCAGTTCTTC
many	TRBV20-1	TRBJ2-2	-	CSATRGGPPVTGELFF	TGCAGTGCTACTCGTGGGGGGCCTCCGGTCACCGGGGAGCTGTTTTTT
many	TRBV5-5	TRBJ1-1	-	CASSLVGVKNTEAFF	TGTGCCAGCAGCTTGGTGGGGGTGAAGAACACTGAAGCTTTCTTT
many	TRBV6-1	TRBJ1-6	-	CAPAGGAPDNSPLHF	TGTGCCCCAGCGGGGGGGGCACCAGATAATTCACCCCTCCACTTT
many	TRBV20-1	TRBJ2-3	TRBD2	CSAQTGGAPTDTQYF	TGCAGTGCCCAGACCGGGGGGGCCCCCACAGATACGCAGTATTTT
many	TRBV10-3	TRBJ2-1	-	CAISESGQPYNEQFF	TGTGCCATCAGTGAGTCCGGACAGCCCTACAATGAGCAGTTCTTC
many	TRBV6-5	TRBJ1-1	-	CASSYGPNTEAFF	TGTGCCAGCAGTTACGGGCCGAACACTGAAGCTTTCTTT
many	TRBV18	TRBJ2-3	TRBD2	CASSPFPGLAGSTDTQYF	TGTGCCAGCTCACCTTTCCCGGGACTAGCGGGGAGCACAGATACGCAGTATTTT
once	TRBV28	TRBJ1-1	TRBD1	CASSNPGQLKKAFF	TGTGCCAGCAGTAACCCGGGACAGTTAAAGAAAGCTTTCTTT
many	TRBV7-2	TRBJ2-7	-	CASSSDIRATALEQYF	TGTGCCAGCAGCTCCGACATCCGGGCTACAGCCCTCGAGCAGTACTTC
many	TRBV5-1	TRBJ1-1	-	CASSLYGGWPEAFF	TGCGCCAGCAGCTTGTATGGAGGTTGGCCTGAAGCTTTCTTT
once	TRBV20-1	TRBJ1-6	TRBD1	CSARDRLSPLHF	TGCAGTGCCAGGGACAGACTCTCACCCCTCCACTTT
many	TRBV16	TRBJ1-3	-	CASSRGGLRGTIYF	TGTGCCAGCAGCCGAGGAGGACTCAGGGGCACCATATATTTT
-	TRBV12-3/TRBV12-4	TRBJ2-1	-	CASSFRIAVYNEQFF	TGTGCCAGCAGTTTCCGCATAGCGGTGTACAATGAGCAGTTCTTC
many	TRBV7-2	TRBJ2-5	TRBD1	CASSPWDREETQYF	TGTGCCAGCAGCCCATGGGACAGGGAAGAGACCCAGTACTTC
many	TRBV5-1	TRBJ1-2	TRBD1	CASSDRQGSRSNYGYTF	TGCGCCAGCAGCGACCGACAGGGGTCGCGGTCTAACTATGGCTACACCTTC
many	TRBV5-1	TRBJ2-1	TRBD2	CASSLEGLADPRWQFF	TGCGCCAGCAGCTTGGAGGGACTAGCGGACCCAAGGTGGCAGTTCTTC
many	TRBV19	TRBJ2-4	TRBD1	CASSRDRDKNIQYF	TGTGCCAGTAGCCGGGACAGGGACAAAAACATTCAGTACTTC
-	TRBV23-1	TRBJ1-5	-	CASSQARREDRSTRVQHF	TGCGCCAGCAGTCAAGCCCGAAGGGAAGACAGATCTACGCGTGTCCAGCATTTT
many	TRBV5-6	TRBJ2-3	-	CASSLPGVSTDTQYF	TGTGCCAGCAGCTTGCCGGGGGTGAGCACAGATACGCAGTATTTT
many	TRBV6-5	TRBJ1-1	-	CASTNGGEAFF	TGTGCCAGCACCAACGGGGGAGAAGCTTTCTTT
-	TRBV11-2	TRBJ1-6	TRBD1	CASSLDLPGGNNSPLHF	TGTGCCAGCAGCTTAGATTTGCCAGGGGGAAATAATTCACCCCTCCACTTT
many	TRBV20-1	TRBJ1-5	-	CSASLGPELSNQPQHF	TGCAGTGCTAGTTTGGGGCCAGAGCTGAGCAATCAGCCCCAGCATTTT
many	TRBV7-2	TRBJ1-2	-	CASSFITGWIQDYGYTF	TGTGCCAGCAGCTTCATAACAGGGTGGATCCAGGACTATGGCTACACCTTC
many	TRBV28	TRBJ1-1	TRBD1	CASNRGAEAFF	TGTGCCAGTAACAGGGGGGCTGAAGCTTTCTTT
many	TRBV20-1	TRBJ1-1	-	CSARQVVNTEAFF	TGCAGTGCTAGACAGGTGGTGAACACTGAAGCTTTCTTT
few	TRBV6-2/TRBV6-3	TRBJ1-5	-	CASSYSERAGNQPQHF	TGTGCCAGCAGTTACTCGGAGAGGGCAGGGAATCAGCCCCAGCATTTT
many	TRBV7-7	TRBJ2-5	-	CASSLGRTVWETQYF	TGTGCCAGCAGCTTAGGGAGGACAGTCTGGGAGACCCAGTACTTC
many	TRBV25-1	TRBJ2-5	-	CASSEFGGGTQYF	TGTGCCAGCAGTGAATTTGGAGGAGGGACCCAGTACTTC
few	TRBV5-1	TRBJ1-2	-	CASSLEGGPDGGYTF	TGCGCCAGCAGCTTGGAGGGGGGACCTGACGGTGGCTACACCTTC
many	TRBV27	TRBJ1-4	-	CASRSNEKLFF	TGTGCCAGCAGATCTAATGAAAAACTGTTTTTT
few	TRBV18	TRBJ2-1	-	CASSPFAGPNNEQFF	TGTGCCAGCTCACCATTTGCGGGGCCCAACAATGAGCAGTTCTTC
many	TRBV5-1	TRBJ1-2	-	CASSLSPGNYGYTF	TGCGCCAGCAGCTTGAGCCCAGGGAACTATGGCTACACCTTC